This T cell receptor (beta chain) came from a study of T cell repertoires in cytomegalovirus infection. For the study at large: Carrying CMV and the relevant HLA type showed in public TCR beta signatures.

General observations from the study: Summed frequency of public TCR beta families distinguished CMV carriers with the relevant HLA. Clonotypes of TCR beta that were HLA-C-restricted and CMV-specific dominated the ex vivo response.

Germline lookup yields CDR1 SGHVS and CDR2 FNYEAQ. The CDR3 is 15 amino acids. V was clipped by 7 bases and J by 1 base; unmatched bases: 5. Via MiXCR, TCRdb re-called the reads, giving one row per CDR3 protein. The sample contains just over 300,000 distinct CDR3 sequences, 15% to 20% of which appear only once. This clonotype was counted between two and nine times. Its specificity is not known. This receptor was obtained from a human donor in good health (CMV status not recorded). Some clones in this sample may be carry-over from other donors' samples. Sequenced sample: PBMCs. This rearrangement joins TRBV7-6 to TRBJ2-5; 11 bases are a match to TRBD2. As DNA, the CDR3 is TGTGCCAGCAAGAAGACTAGCGGGATCCAAGAGACCCAGTACTTC. Its translation: CASKKTSGIQETQYF.